The present T cell receptor (beta chain) was sequenced within a study of a mutant IDH1 vaccine in newly diagnosed glioma. Study context: Weeks 1, 3, 5, 7, 11, 15, 19 and 23 were when patients received their eight vaccinations. Once 4-6 weeks had passed after radiotherapy alone, vaccination started, or it started with temozolomide cycles.

The sample's time point: week 11, during vaccination. Doses comprised 300 ug of mutant IDH1 20-mer peptide each, plus topical imiquimod. Only in-frame clones appear in the TCRdb table, and some are missing; sequencing was by immunoSEQ multiplex PCR. The sample has 110,000 or so clones; roughly 88% are singletons. As regards this clone: Its antigen is currently unknown.

Trimming cost V 2 bases and J 5 bases, with 10 bases left between them. The CDR3 covers 13 residues. Germline-derived CDR1 and CDR2 are MNHEY and SMNVEV (reference sequence). Study-wide results and caveats: The occurrence of vaccine-induced immune responses was seen in roughly 93% of patients.

This chain uses TRBV27 with TRBJ2-7; D possibly uses TRBD1 or TRBD2 (5 bases each). The TCR comes from a woman aged 45-65 years with glioma. The sequences come from PBMCs, collected from a glioma patient whose treatment included an IDH1 peptide vaccine. The CDR3 bases are TGTGCCAGCAGTTTAGGGACCGTGAACGAGCAGTACTTC. It specifies CASSLGTVNEQYF.